One sample yielded the 19 T cell receptor beta chains listed below, sequenced in a study of technical replicates of blood from a handful of donors. Here immunoSEQ multiplex PCR was the method, and the copy in TCRdb shows in-frame clones only, minus some. The sample records about 76,000 clones, roughly 85% being singletons. The sequenced sample was PBMCs. The receptors come from a human donor in good health. Some clones in this sample may be carry-over from other donors' samples.

The gene calls are TRBV5-1 and TRBJ2-5; 12 bases fit TRBD2. Germline V gives CDR1 SGHRS, CDR2 YFSETQ. The V gene end was trimmed by 9 bases and the J gene end by 5 bases; junction bases not matched to a gene: 8. The CDR3 contains 14 residues. The CDR3 nucleotides read TGCGCCACGACTAGCGGGAGAGGGTTTGAGACCCAGTACTTC. This sequence encodes CATTSGRGFETQYF.

This clone came up a few times. The chain recombines TRBV25-1 with TRBJ1-1, with D unresolved. Germline V gene data show CDR1 as MGHDK and CDR2 as SYGVNS. V was clipped by 2 bases and J by 1 base, with 5 bases between them. This CDR3 has 13 amino acids. Here the CDR3 DNA reads TGTGCCAGCAGTGAACTGTGGAACACTGAAGCTTTCTTT. Translated, it gives CASSELWNTEAFF.

This clone was seen just once. V and J are TRBV19 and TRBJ2-5, with 9 bases fitting TRBD2. The CDR3 length is 17 residues. The V gene end was trimmed by 3 bases and the J gene end by 5 bases; junction bases not matched to a gene: 13. The germline CDR1 and CDR2 sequences are LNHDA and SQIVND (reference sequence). CDR3 region: CASSIPPRGRADETQYF. In DNA, the CDR3 is TGTGCCAGTAGTATCCCCCCTCGCGGGAGGGCCGACGAGACCCAGTACTTC.

This rearrangement joins TRBV15 to TRBJ2-5; a weak D match, TRBD2 (6 bases). This CDR3 is 16 amino acids long. Per germline, CDR1 LNHNV and CDR2 YYDKDF (reference sequence). V lost 5 bases, J lost 1 base, and 17 bases lay in between. In nucleotides, the CDR3 is TGTGCCACCAGCGGACCAGAACGGGGGTTCCAAGAGACCCAGTACTTC. Encoded protein: CATSGPERGFQETQYF.

This clone occurred once. This chain links TRBV6-4 with TRBJ1-2; D not certain. CDR3 length equals 14 residues. The V end was cut by 5 bases, the J end by 7 bases, with 17 bases between. CDR1 is MRHNA, CDR2 SNTAGT, per germline. The CDR3 DNA reads TGTGCCAGCAGTCCCTACCCAGGATACATTGGCTACACCTTC. Amino acid sequence: CASSPYPGYIGYTF.

The V call is TRBV2, the J call TRBJ2-7; possibly TRBD2 for D (6 bases). In germline, CDR1 is SNHLY, CDR2 FYNNEI. The CDR3 loop spans 14 amino acids. V was trimmed by 6 bases and J by 3 bases, leaving 15 bases between them. CDR3 sequence (DNA): TGTGCCAGCAGGAGGGAGGTGACAGACTACGAGCAGTACTTC. The encoded protein is CASRREVTDYEQYF.

The chain recombines TRBV7-3 with TRBJ2-3; unclear D gene. The germline gives CDR1 SGHTA, CDR2 FQGTGA. The CDR3 has 14 residues. V shed 5 bases and J shed 1 base, with 10 bases lying between them. The CDR3 nucleotides read TGTGCCAGCAGCCCCCTAGGAGGCACAGATACGCAGTATTTT. This gives the protein CASSPLGGTDTQYF.

The chain is built from TRBV27 and TRBJ2-2, with D possibly TRBD1 on 6 matching bases. CDR3 size: 15 residues. Germline V CDR1 and CDR2: MNHEY, SMNVEV (reference sequence). V was cut by 5 bases and J by 4 bases, with 14 bases left in between. Here the CDR3 DNA reads TGTGCCAGCAGTGTACGGGGACAAACCACCGGGGAGCTGTTTTTT. Amino acids: CASSVRGQTTGELFF.

The chain uses TRBV6-1 and TRBJ2-1, with 13 nucleotides matching TRBD2. V gave up 10 bases and J gave up 10 bases; unmatched junction bases: 10. This CDR3 region has 14 residues. CDR1 is MNHNS and CDR2 is SASEGT in the germline V gene. This chain's CDR3 is CATKGLAGAGEQFF. CDR3 nucleotide sequence: TGTGCCACCAAAGGACTAGCGGGAGCAGGGGAGCAGTTCTTC.

This clone showed up just a few times. The chain combines TRBV7-9 with TRBJ2-4; D gene ambiguous. The germline V gene has CDR1 SEHNR and CDR2 FQNEAQ (reference sequence). The CDR3 runs to 14 residues. V lost 5 bases to trimming and J lost 7 bases, with 15 bases between them. CDR3 loop: CASSPSLTQNIQYF. CDR3 in DNA: TGTGCCAGCAGCCCCAGTCTCACCCAGAACATTCAGTACTTC.

The chain recombines TRBV5-1 with TRBJ2-7, with TRBD2 identical over 7 bases. CDR1 is SGHRS and CDR2 is YFSETQ in the germline V gene. This CDR3 region has 16 residues. The trim removed 0 bases at V and 7 bases at J, leaving 13 bases unmatched. The CDR3 sequence is CASSLAGIAGLEEQYF. The CDR3 DNA reads TGCGCCAGCAGCTTGGCCGGGATAGCGGGTTTGGAAGAGCAGTACTTC. The complete variable domain, with remaining parts taken from reference TRBV5-1 and TRBJ2-7, reads KAGVTQTPRYLIKTRGQQVTLSCSPISGHRSVSWYQQTPGQGLQFLFEYFSETQRNKGNFPGRFSGRQFSNSRSEMNVSTLELGDSALYLCASSLAGIAGLEEQYFGPGTRLTVT.

The chain uses TRBV19 and TRBJ1-1; TRBD1 aligns across 8 bases. The CDR3 covers 16 residues. V dropped 6 bases and J dropped 3; count of bases not matched to a gene: 12. The germline gives CDR1 LNHDA, CDR2 SQIVND (reference sequence). CDR3 bases: TGTGCCAGTAGAAGGGGCAGGGGGCCTTCGGACACTGAAGCTTTCTTT. This codes for CASRRGRGPSDTEAFF.

The chain employs TRBV6-6 and TRBJ1-1, with TRBD1 as a possible D gene (6 bases). The CDR3 is 15 residues long. Germline CDR1 is MNHNY and CDR2 is SVGAGI (reference sequence). V lost 7 bases and J 0 bases, leaving 15 bases between the germline ends. CDR3 coding DNA: TGTGCCAGCACCCAGGGGCATTCCATGAACACTGAAGCTTTCTTT. Amino acid sequence: CASTQGHSMNTEAFF.

This clone showed up just once. This chain joins TRBV5-1 and TRBJ2-1, with 8 positions matching TRBD2. After removal of 2 bases from V and 8 bases from J, the junction contained 9 bases not matched to a gene. The CDR3 is made up of 15 amino acids. Germline CDR1 reads SGHRS; CDR2 reads YFSETQ. The chain's CDR3 is CASSFPQREFDEQFF. CDR3 in DNA: TGCGCCAGCAGCTTCCCCCAGCGGGAGTTCGATGAGCAGTTCTTC.

CDR3 DNA: TGTGCCTGGAGTTCCGAAACGACAGTCTTGAACACTGAAGCTTTCTTT. It is translated as CAWSSETTVLNTEAFF. The rearrangement links TRBV30 to TRBJ1-1; a possible D gene is TRBD1 (5 bases). CDR3 size: 16 residues. Germline CDR1 GTSNPN, CDR2 SVGIG (reference sequence). Trimming pared 2 bases from V and 0 bases from J, leaving 16 bases between.

V and J are TRBV2 and TRBJ2-7; TRBD1 agrees at 9 bases. CDR3 size: 13 residues. Trimming cost V 6 bases and J 2 bases; bases outside gene matches: 2. Germline V CDR1 and CDR2: SNHLY, FYNNEI. The CDR3 protein is CASSRDRAYEQYF. CDR3 DNA sequence: TGTGCCAGCAGCCGGGACAGGGCCTACGAGCAGTACTTC.

The chain couples TRBV7-2 to TRBJ1-2, with D uncertain. Germline CDR1 and CDR2: SGHTA and FQGNSA. CDR3 length: 14 residues. With 3 bases removed from V and 4 bases from J, the gap between germline ends came to 12 bases. The CDR3 loop reads CASSFPIGVYGYTF. The CDR3 DNA is TGTGCCAGCAGCTTCCCCATCGGGGTCTATGGCTACACCTTC.

V is TRBV7-2 and J is TRBJ1-6; unclear D gene. V was pared by 1 base and J by 10 bases, with 11 bases between. The CDR3 length is 14 residues. The germline V gene has CDR1 SGHTA and CDR2 FQGNSA. CDR3 region: CASSLGQKESPLHF. The CDR3 DNA is TGTGCCAGCAGCTTAGGGCAGAAGGAGTCACCCCTCCACTTT.

V gene TRBV19 combines with J gene TRBJ1-1; 8 bases fit TRBD1. Losses at the gene ends were 7 bases for V and 7 bases for J; bases not matched to a gene: 11. Germline V gives CDR1 LNHDA, CDR2 SQIVND (reference sequence). This CDR3 region has 14 residues. The CDR3 loop reads CASNPQGGFSEAFF. CDR3 DNA: TGTGCCAGTAATCCACAGGGGGGGTTTAGTGAAGCTTTCTTT.